The next 24 T cell receptor beta chains were all read from a single sample in a study of T cells after yellow fever vaccination. TCRdb ran MiXCR on the 5' RACE reads and lists one entry per CDR3 protein. Counted here are about 220,000 distinct CDR3 sequences, roughly 3% occurring once; the ten biggest clones make up roughly 3.2%. Sequencing used CD4+ T cells sorted from PBMCs, obtained 10 days after the yellow fever booster vaccination. The origin of the receptors is a man younger than 30 who received the YFV17D yellow fever vaccine.

This clonotype was seen ten or more times. The genes are TRBV11-2 and TRBJ2-5, with D maybe TRBD1 (5 bases). The V end was cut by 6 bases, the J end by 1 base, with 9 bases between. CDR3 size: 13 residues. Germline loops: CDR1 SGHAT, CDR2 FQNNGV. The DNA for the CDR3 is TGTGCCAGCAGTGAACAGGTCCAAGAGACCCAGTACTTC. This sequence encodes CASSEQVQETQYF.

V usage is TRBV6-1 and J usage is TRBJ1-1; possible D gene TRBD1, 6 bases. The V gene lost 6 bases and the J gene lost 1 base, with 9 bases spanning the gap. The CDR3 extends over 13 amino acids. From germline, CDR1 is MNHNS and CDR2 SASEGT. The CDR3: CASREGQNTEAFF. CDR3 sequence (DNA): TGTGCCAGCAGAGAGGGACAGAACACTGAAGCTTTCTTT.

This clonotype was detected ten times or more. This chain links TRBV5-1 with TRBJ2-1; 8 nucleotides align to TRBD2. Germline CDR1 and CDR2: SGHRS and YFSETQ. V dropped 0 bases and J dropped 7; count of bases not matched to a gene: 6. This CDR3 region has 15 residues. CDR3 amino acids: CASSLVRGGRNEQFF. DNA of the CDR3: TGCGCCAGCAGCTTGGTGCGCGGGGGGCGGAATGAGCAGTTCTTC.

V and J are TRBV5-1 and TRBJ1-4; 10 bases are a match to TRBD1. The CDR3 runs to 14 residues. V was clipped by 4 bases and J by 7 bases; unmatched bases: 4. Germline V lookup: CDR1 SGHRS, CDR2 YFSETQ. The DNA of the CDR3 is TGCGCCAGCAGCAGAGGGACAGGGGCTGAAAAACTGTTTTTT. It specifies CASSRGTGAEKLFF.

This clonotype came up many times. The rearrangement links TRBV20-1 to TRBJ2-7; D gene uncertain. This CDR3 is built from 15 residues. V lost 0 bases to trimming and J lost 2 bases, with 14 bases between them. Germline CDR1 is DFQATT and CDR2 is SNEGSKA (reference sequence). CDR3 region: CSARDFKGAAYEQYF. Written as DNA, the CDR3 is TGCAGTGCTAGAGATTTCAAGGGCGCGGCCTACGAGCAGTACTTC.

This clonotype was detected ten times or more. The V and J genes are TRBV7-9 and TRBJ2-1; no reliable D call. Germline assignment: CDR1 SEHNR and CDR2 FQNEAQ (reference sequence). This CDR3 region has 11 residues. CDR3 nucleotides: TGTGCTGCAAGCCCCTACAATGAGCAGTTCTTC. It encodes CAASPYNEQFF.

This clonotype was counted between two and nine times. V and J are TRBV18 and TRBJ1-1; 11 positions match TRBD1. Germline V gene lookup returns CDR1 KGHSH and CDR2 LQKENI. CDR3 length: 16 amino acids. Unmatched junction bases numbered 9, after V lost 4 bases and J lost 5 bases. CDR3 residues: CASSLRGQGDPTEAFF. DNA for the CDR3: TGTGCCAGCTCACTACGGGGACAGGGGGATCCGACTGAAGCTTTCTTT. The full variable domain, with the rest looked up from reference TRBV18 and TRBJ1-1, is NAGVMQNPRHLVRRRGQEARLRCSPMKGHSHVYWYRQLPEEGLKFMVYLQKENIIDESGMPKERFSAEFPKEGPSILRIQQVVRGDSAAYFCASSLRGQGDPTEAFFGQGTRLTVV.

The table lists this clonotype with many counts. The gene calls are TRBV6-5 and TRBJ2-1, with D possibly called TRBD1 or TRBD2 (5 bases each). Trimming shortened V by 2 bases and J by 0 bases, and 8 bases separated the two germline ends. Germline lookup yields CDR1 MNHEY and CDR2 SVGAGI. This CDR3 region has 15 residues. This CDR3 is CASSYGGSSYNEQFF. The CDR3 DNA is TGTGCCAGCAGTTACGGGGGAAGCTCCTACAATGAGCAGTTCTTC.

This clonotype was recorded many times. The rearrangement links TRBV20-1 to TRBJ1-1; 7 bases are shared with TRBD1. Germline CDR1 DFQATT, CDR2 SNEGSKA (reference sequence). The CDR3 loop spans 15 amino acids. With 1 base clipped from V and 3 bases from J, the junction kept 8 bases outside the gene matches. The CDR3 is CSARVAGGQDTEAFF. The CDR3 coding sequence is TGCAGTGCTAGAGTTGCAGGGGGTCAGGACACTGAAGCTTTCTTT.

This clonotype was seen more than once but under ten times. This chain links TRBV15 with TRBJ1-6, with 10 positions matching TRBD1. The V gene end was trimmed by 4 bases and the J gene end by 8 bases; junction bases not matched to a gene: 2. CDR3 length: 14 amino acids. CDR1 and CDR2 from the germline V gene are LNHNV and YYDKDF (reference sequence). The CDR3 reads CATSTGTGDSPLHF. The DNA for the CDR3 is TGTGCCACCAGCACGGGGACAGGGGATTCACCCCTCCACTTT.

This clonotype was detected a few times. The chain is built from TRBV20-1 and TRBJ1-5, with TRBD1 matching over 9 bases. Germline trimming cut 3 bases from V and 2 bases from J; bases unmatched to any gene: 5. The germline V gene encodes CDR1 DFQATT and CDR2 SNEGSKA (reference sequence). CDR3 size: 15 residues. CDR3 residues: CSARRTGVGNQPQHF. The CDR3 nucleotides are TGCAGTGCTAGGAGGACAGGGGTTGGCAATCAGCCCCAGCATTTT.

Many counts were recorded for this clonotype. The V call is TRBV11-2, the J call TRBJ1-5, with a tentative D call TRBD1 (5 bases). The CDR3 sequence is 13 residues long. The germline gives CDR1 SGHAT, CDR2 FQNNGV. With 2 bases removed from V and 5 bases from J, the gap between germline ends came to 7 bases. Here the CDR3 DNA reads TGTGCCAGCAGCTTATGGGGGGATCAGCCCCAGCATTTT. Amino acid sequence: CASSLWGDQPQHF.

V is TRBV18 and J is TRBJ2-7, with 8 bases identical to TRBD1. V dropped 5 bases and J dropped 4; count of bases not matched to a gene: 7. In germline, CDR1 is KGHSH, CDR2 LQKENI. The CDR3 loop spans 14 amino acids. In DNA form, the CDR3 reads TGTGCCAGCTCAAAGGACAGGGAAAGGTACGAGCAGTACTTC. Protein product: CASSKDRERYEQYF.

This clonotype was detected many times. The chain couples TRBV5-4 to TRBJ2-5; D is possibly TRBD1 (5 bases). The V and J ends lost 4 bases and 2 bases respectively, with 15 bases between them. There are 15 residues in the CDR3. CDR1 is SGHNT, CDR2 YYREEE, per germline (reference sequence). The CDR3 nucleotides read TGTGCCAGCAGCGCGAACAGTGGGGCGCAAGAGACCCAGTACTTC. The encoded protein is CASSANSGAQETQYF.

Ten or more counts support this clonotype. CDR3 in DNA: TGCAGTGCTAGAGGGTATGATCAGCCCCAGCATTTT. Its protein product is CSARGYDQPQHF. The chain has TRBV20-1 and TRBJ1-5; no definite D call. This CDR3 spans 12 amino acids. The germline gives CDR1 DFQATT, CDR2 SNEGSKA (reference sequence). V gave up 1 base and J gave up 5 bases, with 6 bases separating them.

In its sample, this clonotype was seen many times. The chain uses TRBV7-2 and TRBJ1-1; D is unresolved. V was clipped by 5 bases and J by 10 bases, with 11 bases between them. The V gene's germline CDR1 is SGHTA and CDR2 FQGNSA. There are 11 residues in the CDR3. CDR3 region: CASSLLRVAFF. As DNA, the CDR3 is TGTGCCAGCAGCCTACTACGGGTAGCTTTCTTT.

This clonotype was detected ten times or more. The chain couples TRBV7-4 to TRBJ1-2; D is unresolved. Germline-derived CDR1 and CDR2 are SGHVT and SQSDAQ. The CDR3 covers 15 residues. Trimming removed 2 bases at V and 3 bases at J, with 13 bases between. The CDR3 coding sequence is TGTGCCAGCAGCTTATTTGTACACCGATACTATGGCTACACCTTC. This translates into CASSLFVHRYYGYTF.

This chain connects TRBV11-2 to TRBJ2-5; D gene unclear. Germline V gene data show CDR1 as SGHAT and CDR2 as FQNNGV. The CDR3 length is 15 residues. Trimming removed 2 bases at V and 0 bases at J, with 10 bases between. CDR3 region: CASSLSRVDQETQYF. CDR3 DNA sequence: TGTGCCAGCAGCTTATCTCGAGTAGACCAAGAGACCCAGTACTTC.

This clonotype was detected ten times or more. V is TRBV7-2 and J is TRBJ2-3; 14 nucleotides align to TRBD2. Germline CDR1 is SGHTA and CDR2 is FQGNSA. This CDR3 region has 17 residues. Trimming removed 5 bases from V and 6 bases from J; junction bases left unmatched: 10. The CDR3 DNA sequence: TGTGCCAGCAGCCCGACCGGGACTAGCGGGGGCCCGGATACGCAGTATTTT. Its protein product is CASSPTGTSGGPDTQYF.

This clonotype was recorded many times. The chain combines TRBV9 with TRBJ2-5; D is tentatively TRBD1 or TRBD2 (6 bases each). Deletions cut 0 bases from V and 6 bases from J, with 12 bases between. This CDR3 contains 14 residues. Germline V gene lookup returns CDR1 SGDLS and CDR2 YYNGEE. CDR3 sequence: CASSVEGGWQTQYF. Written as DNA, the CDR3 is TGTGCCAGCAGCGTAGAGGGGGGCTGGCAGACCCAGTACTTC.

The gene calls are TRBV5-1 and TRBJ2-3, with 9 nucleotides matching TRBD1. The CDR3 loop spans 15 amino acids. Trimming at V came to 2 bases and at J to 4 bases, leaving 5 bases not matched to a gene. Germline CDR1 is SGHRS and CDR2 is YFSETQ. CDR3 nucleotides: TGCGCCAGCAGCTTTGGACAGGGGTTTGCAGATACGCAGTATTTT. It codes for CASSFGQGFADTQYF.

This clonotype was seen more than once but under ten times. The V call is TRBV6-5, the J call TRBJ2-2; D possibly corresponds to TRBD2 (5 bases). CDR3 length: 17 residues. From germline, CDR1 is MNHEY and CDR2 SVGAGI. V lost 8 bases to trimming and J lost 2 bases, with 21 bases between them. This CDR3 reads CASAPRPDFFNTGELFF. The CDR3 DNA reads TGTGCCAGCGCACCCCGCCCGGACTTCTTTAACACCGGGGAGCTGTTTTTT.

V gene TRBV29-1 combines with J gene TRBJ2-5; possibly TRBD1 for D (5 bases). V was clipped by 4 bases and J by 0 bases, with 12 bases between them. The length of the CDR3 is 14 residues. CDR1 is SQVTM and CDR2 is ANQGSEA in the germline V gene. The CDR3 is CSVANRRYQETQYF. The CDR3 DNA reads as TGCAGCGTTGCAAACAGGCGGTACCAAGAGACCCAGTACTTC.

This clonotype was found many times. This chain links TRBV6-2 or TRBV6-3 with TRBJ2-7, with 10 bases fitting TRBD2. The junction had 8 bases not matched to a gene; V was cut back by 5 bases and J by 4 bases. The germline V gene encodes CDR1 MNHEY and CDR2 SVGEGT. The CDR3 is 15 amino acids. The CDR3 protein is CASSRIAGGLYEQYV. The CDR3 nucleotides are TGTGCCAGCAGTCGAATAGCGGGGGGCCTATACGAGCAGTACGTC.